The rows below give T cell receptor beta chains drawn from one sample of a study of blood T cell repertoires in COVID-19. Clones were read by immunoSEQ multiplex PCR, and TCRdb kept only the in-frame ones, dropping some. The sample holds just under 150,000 clones; approximately 87% are singletons and the top ten take over 8.5%. Material for sequencing was peripheral blood. The receptors were gathered from a woman in her forties or fifties with active or convalescent COVID-19. Each CDR3 is given with its conserved first and last residue. A D gene is named only where the DNA matches it firmly. A clone size is listed for some rows: how often the clone was seen (once, few, many), or a class if it is expanded.

TRBJ2-3 TRBD2 TRBV9 NA CASSVRGGSTDTQYF TGTGCCAGCAGCGTGCGGGGGGGGAGCACAGATACGCAGTATTTT
TRBJ1-1 TRBD1 TRBV29-1 NA CSVAQGASVGAFF TGCAGCGTTGCACAGGGGGCATCTGTCGGCGCTTTCTTT
TRBJ2-7 NA TRBV7-2 NA CASSLLLRGTTPSSYEQYF TGTGCCAGCAGCTTACTTCTTAGAGGAACCACTCCGTCCTCCTACGAGCAGTACTTC
TRBJ1-4 NA TRBV4-1 few CASTSSMDSLNEKLFF TGCGCCAGCACCTCATCAATGGACAGCCTTAATGAAAAACTGTTTTTT
TRBJ1-4 TRBD1 TRBV2 NA CASSQGALNEKLFF TGTGCCAGCAGTCAGGGGGCGCTAAATGAAAAACTGTTTTTT
TRBJ1-4 NA TRBV4-2 NA CASSSREGTTNEKLFF TGTGCCAGCAGCTCCAGGGAGGGGACGACTAATGAAAAACTGTTTTTT
TRBJ1-4 TRBD1 TRBV7-3 NA CASSFEIEGQGANEKLFF TGTGCCAGCAGCTTTGAAATAGAAGGTCAGGGGGCAAATGAAAAACTGTTTTTT
TRBJ1-1 TRBD1 TRBV9 few CASKGRGDTEAFF TGTGCCAGCAAAGGCAGGGGGGACACTGAAGCTTTCTTT
TRBJ1-2 TRBD1 TRBV3-1/TRBV3-2 NA CASSPKGAHGYTF TGTGCCAGCAGCCCTAAGGGGGCCCATGGCTACACCTTC
TRBJ1-1 NA TRBV27 NA CASSLLVSGEAFF TGTGCCAGCAGTTTATTAGTTTCAGGCGAAGCTTTCTTT
TRBJ2-7 NA TRBV18 NA CASSPGGGYKAYEQYF TGTGCCAGCTCACCCGGAGGGGGCTACAAAGCTTACGAGCAGTACTTC
TRBJ2-7 NA TRBV27 NA CASSPRTSLVYEQYF TGTGCCAGCAGTCCACGCACGTCCTTAGTCTACGAGCAGTACTTC
TRBJ2-7 TRBD2 TRBV5-1 NA CASSLWGGGRYEQYF TGCGCCAGCAGCTTGTGGGGGGGAGGTCGGTACGAGCAGTACTTC
TRBJ1-5 NA TRBV2 NA CASSEEFSSWGPSNQPQHF TGTGCCAGCAGTGAAGAGTTCTCGAGCTGGGGGCCTAGCAATCAGCCCCAGCATTTT
TRBJ2-7 TRBD1 TRBV18 NA CASSGRQGYDEQYF TGTGCCAGCTCAGGTAGACAGGGTTACGACGAGCAGTACTTC
TRBJ2-2 TRBD2 TRBV7-6 NA CASSSAGEGTGELFF TGTGCCAGCAGCTCAGCGGGAGAGGGCACCGGGGAGCTGTTTTTT
TRBJ2-7 NA TRBV7-3 once CASSESGGGEQYF TGTGCCAGCAGCGAATCCGGTGGAGGCGAGCAGTACTTC
TRBJ2-5 TRBD1 TRBV14 NA CASSQLKGALQETQYF TGTGCCAGCAGCCAGTTGAAGGGGGCTTTACAAGAGACCCAGTACTTC
TRBJ2-2 NA TRBV3-1/TRBV3-2 NA CASSQRGSSTGELFF TGTGCCAGCAGCCAAAGGGGATCCAGTACCGGGGAGCTGTTTTTT
TRBJ1-2 NA TRBV7-9 NA CASSLQGPPLGGYTF TGTGCCAGCAGCCTCCAGGGCCCTCCCTTGGGTGGCTACACCTTC
TRBJ1-1 TRBD1 TRBV6-2/TRBV6-3 few CASSRTGRYSEAFF TGTGCCAGCAGTAGGACAGGGAGGTACTCTGAAGCTTTCTTT
TRBJ2-6 NA TRBV7-9 NA CASSVRQSSRTGANVLTF TGTGCCAGCAGCGTCAGACAAAGCAGCCGTACTGGGGCCAACGTCCTGACTTTC
TRBJ2-7 NA TRBV4-1 NA CASSQRDGGSPYEQYF TGCGCCAGCAGCCAAAGAGACGGGGGTTCACCCTACGAGCAGTACTTC
TRBJ1-6 TRBD1 TRBV5-8 NA CASSTHRGGSPLHF TGTGCCAGCAGCACCCACAGGGGGGGTTCACCCCTCCACTTT